These 9 T cell receptor beta chains share one sample of origin, sequenced in a study of blood T cell repertoires in COVID-19. The protocol was immunoSEQ multiplex PCR, while the TCRdb copy is restricted to in-frame clones and leaves out a portion. The sample lists nearly 250,000 clones, about 82% seen once, with approximately 6% in the top ten. The sample consisted of peripheral blood. The receptors derive from an elderly woman with COVID-19, enrolled during active disease.

The chain uses TRBV19 and TRBJ1-1; D is unresolved. CDR3 length: 13 residues. V dropped 0 bases and J dropped 5 bases, with 7 bases sitting between them. The germline V gene encodes CDR1 LNHDA and CDR2 SQIVND (reference sequence). DNA of the CDR3: TGTGCCAGTAGTATAGAACGGGAGACTGAAGCTTTCTTT. Translating gives CASSIERETEAFF.

The chain has TRBV18 and TRBJ1-2; maybe TRBD1 (5 bases). The V end was cut by 3 bases, the J end by 7 bases, with 12 bases between. The CDR3 sequence is 13 residues long. From germline, CDR1 is KGHSH and CDR2 LQKENI. CDR3 in DNA: TGTGCCAGCTCACCCCCGGGGGTAGGTGGCTACACCTTC. Residues: CASSPPGVGGYTF.

The V gene is TRBV27, the J gene TRBJ2-5; tentatively, D is TRBD2 (5 bases). The CDR3 covers 14 residues. Per germline, CDR1 MNHEY and CDR2 SMNVEV (reference sequence). V lost 3 bases and J 2 bases, leaving 10 bases between the germline ends. The chain's CDR3 is CASSFVGNQETQYF. DNA for the CDR3: TGTGCCAGCAGTTTTGTCGGGAATCAAGAGACCCAGTACTTC.

The chain employs TRBV11-1 and TRBJ1-1, with D tentatively TRBD1 (5 bases). The CDR3 runs to 13 residues. Germline-derived CDR1 and CDR2 are SGHAT and FQDESV (reference sequence). Between the trimmed V and J ends, which lost 7 bases and 0 bases, there was a span of 9 bases. CDR3 in amino acids: CASKEGMNTEAFF. The CDR3 DNA is TGTGCCAGCAAGGAGGGGATGAACACTGAAGCTTTCTTT.

The chain joins TRBV24-1 to TRBJ2-1, with D possibly matching TRBD1 (5 bases). Deletions cut 1 base from V and 5 bases from J, with 11 bases between. There are 15 residues in the CDR3. The V gene's germline CDR1 is KGHDR and CDR2 SFDVKD. CDR3 sequence (DNA): TGTGCCACCAGTGATTTCCTGGGGCAGAACAATGAGCAGTTCTTC. It yields the protein CATSDFLGQNNEQFF.

The chain employs TRBV20-1 and TRBJ2-7; TRBD1 matches 8 bases. The CDR3 covers 11 residues. Germline V CDR1 and CDR2: DFQATT, SNEGSKA (reference sequence). The V segment lost 6 bases and the J segment 11 bases; nucleotides outside the gene matches: 9. CDR3 DNA sequence: TGCAGTGCCAGTCGGACAGGGAGCAAGTACTTC. Its protein is CSASRTGSKYF.

This clone was seen only a few times. The V call is TRBV29-1, the J call TRBJ1-2; D is possibly TRBD1 (5 bases). The length of the CDR3 is 13 residues. Trimming cost V 0 bases and J 4 bases, with 9 bases left between them. The germline gives CDR1 SQVTM, CDR2 ANQGSEA. The DNA of the CDR3 is TGCAGCGTTGAAGATCGCGGGGGCTATGGCTACACCTTC. The encoded protein is CSVEDRGGYGYTF.

The rearrangement links TRBV6-2 or TRBV6-3 to TRBJ2-6, with 7 positions matching TRBD2. Germline CDR1 reads MNHEY; CDR2 reads SVGEGT. The CDR3 has 16 residues. V lost 4 bases to trimming and J lost 2 bases; unmatched junction nucleotides: 5. The CDR3 nucleotides read TGTGCCAGCAGTTCCCCCAGCGGGGCTGGGGCCAACGTCCTGACTTTC. Protein product: CASSSPSGAGANVLTF.

Only a few counts were recorded for this clone. The chain carries TRBV5-1 and TRBJ1-2, with D tentatively TRBD1 (6 bases). V lost 4 bases to trimming and J lost 1 base, with 11 bases between them. This CDR3 is built from 14 residues. Germline assignment: CDR1 SGHRS and CDR2 YFSETQ. The CDR3 sequence is CASSQDSGNYGYTF. Written as DNA, the CDR3 is TGCGCCAGCAGCCAGGACAGCGGTAACTATGGCTACACCTTC. Full variable domain (outside the CDR3, taken from reference TRBV5-1 and TRBJ1-2): KAGVTQTPRYLIKTRGQQVTLSCSPISGHRSVSWYQQTPGQGLQFLFEYFSETQRNKGNFPGRFSGRQFSNSRSEMNVSTLELGDSALYLCASSQDSGNYGYTFGSGTRLTVV.